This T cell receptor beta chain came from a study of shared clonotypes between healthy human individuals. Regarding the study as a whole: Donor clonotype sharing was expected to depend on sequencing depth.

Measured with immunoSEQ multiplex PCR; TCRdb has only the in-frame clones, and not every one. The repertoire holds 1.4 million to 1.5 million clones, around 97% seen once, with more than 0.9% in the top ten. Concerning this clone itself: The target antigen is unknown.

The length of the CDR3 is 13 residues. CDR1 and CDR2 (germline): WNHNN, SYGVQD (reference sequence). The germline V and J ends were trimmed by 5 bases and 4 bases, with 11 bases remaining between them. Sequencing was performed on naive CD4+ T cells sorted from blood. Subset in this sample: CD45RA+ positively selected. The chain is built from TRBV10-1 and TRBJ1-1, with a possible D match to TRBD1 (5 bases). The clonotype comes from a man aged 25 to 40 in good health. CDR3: CASSRRGGTEAFF. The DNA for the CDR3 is TGCGCCAGCAGTCGGAGGGGCGGCACTGAAGCTTTCTTT.